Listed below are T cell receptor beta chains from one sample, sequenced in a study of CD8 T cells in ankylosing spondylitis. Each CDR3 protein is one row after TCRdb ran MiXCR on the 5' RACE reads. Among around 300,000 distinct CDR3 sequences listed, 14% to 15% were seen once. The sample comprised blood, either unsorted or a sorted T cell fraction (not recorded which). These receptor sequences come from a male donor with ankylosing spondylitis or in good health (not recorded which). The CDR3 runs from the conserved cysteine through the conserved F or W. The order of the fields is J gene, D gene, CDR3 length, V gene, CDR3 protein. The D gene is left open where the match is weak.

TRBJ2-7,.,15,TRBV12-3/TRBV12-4,CASSLVELKGSEQYF
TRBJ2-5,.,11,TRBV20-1,CSATTQETQYF
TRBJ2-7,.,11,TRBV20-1,CSANRVNEQYF
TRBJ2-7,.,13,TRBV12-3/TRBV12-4,CASTPGQPYEQYF
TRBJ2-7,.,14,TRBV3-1,CASSLNRASYEQYF
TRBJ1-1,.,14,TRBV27,CASSLEASDTEAFF
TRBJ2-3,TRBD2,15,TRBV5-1,CASSLVAGFTDTQYF
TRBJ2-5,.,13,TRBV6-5,CASSYGQPGTQYF
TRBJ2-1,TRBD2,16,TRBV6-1,CASSRTSGAFYNEQFF
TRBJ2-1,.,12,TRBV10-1,CASNPVPNEQFF
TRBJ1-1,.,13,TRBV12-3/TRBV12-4,CASLLGENTEAFF
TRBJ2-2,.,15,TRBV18,CASSPWTLRAGELFF
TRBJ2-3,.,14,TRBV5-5,CASSLVRGTDTQYF
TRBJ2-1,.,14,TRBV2,CASRGTYRDNEQFF
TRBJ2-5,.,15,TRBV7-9,CASSRKPAREETQYF
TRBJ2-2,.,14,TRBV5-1,CASSATGNTGELFF
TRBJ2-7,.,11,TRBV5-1,CASKGEYEQYF
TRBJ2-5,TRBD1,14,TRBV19,CASSRTGGWETQYF
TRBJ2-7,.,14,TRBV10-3,CATTKGDGTYEQYF
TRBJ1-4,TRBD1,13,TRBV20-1,CSATTGRNEKLFF
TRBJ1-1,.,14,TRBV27,CASSSLDTGTEAFF
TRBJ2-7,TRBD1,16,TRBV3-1,CASSAQEGQGSYEQYF
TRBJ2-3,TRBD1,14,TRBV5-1,CASSTGQGGDTQYF
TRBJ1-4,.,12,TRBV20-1,CSARVVNEKLFF
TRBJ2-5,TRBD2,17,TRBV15,CATTPSLAGGLQETQYF
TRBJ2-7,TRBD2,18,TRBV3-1,CASSQGTSGRLLLYEQYF
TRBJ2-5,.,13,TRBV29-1,CSVELQGQETQYF
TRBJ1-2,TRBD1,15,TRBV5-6,CASSVRDRGSNGYTF
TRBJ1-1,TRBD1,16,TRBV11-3,CASSSPPGGRDTEAFF